This T cell receptor beta chain comes out of a study of cytomegalovirus exposure and HLA in healthy donors. Germline CDR1 KGHSH, CDR2 LQKENI. V dropped 4 bases and J dropped 5; count of bases not matched to a gene: 5. The CDR3 has 14 amino acids. PCR employed 60 Vbeta and 13 Jbeta primers. Some clones are missing from TCRdb's copy, which holds only in-frame ones; the method was immunoSEQ multiplex PCR. Recorded for this sample: 150,000 to 200,000 clones. What was sequenced was PBMCs. This TCR derives from a boy aged 10-17 years in good health and CMV-seronegative. The chain recombines TRBV18 with TRBJ2-5; 9 bases are a match to TRBD1. The CDR3, as DNA: TGTGCCAGCTCACGTTCCGGGACAGGGGAGACCCAGTACTTC. Its protein is CASSRSGTGETQYF.